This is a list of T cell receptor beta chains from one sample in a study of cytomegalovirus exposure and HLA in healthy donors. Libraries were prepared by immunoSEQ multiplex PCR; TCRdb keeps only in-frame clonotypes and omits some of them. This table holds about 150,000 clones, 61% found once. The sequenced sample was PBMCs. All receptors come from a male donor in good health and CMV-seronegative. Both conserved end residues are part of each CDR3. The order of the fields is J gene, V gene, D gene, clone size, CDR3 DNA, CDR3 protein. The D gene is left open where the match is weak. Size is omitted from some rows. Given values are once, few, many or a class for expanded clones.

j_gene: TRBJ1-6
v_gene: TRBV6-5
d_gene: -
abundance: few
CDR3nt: TGTGCCAGCAGGGGCGCCGGGGGGAATGGTTCACCCCTCCACTTT
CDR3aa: CASRGAGGNGSPLHF

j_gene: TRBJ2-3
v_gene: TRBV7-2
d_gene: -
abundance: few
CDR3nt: TGTGCCAGCAGCAAAGGGGGGGGGTGGGGGCATACTGGCACAGATACGCAGTATTTT
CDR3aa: CASSKGGGWGHTGTDTQYF

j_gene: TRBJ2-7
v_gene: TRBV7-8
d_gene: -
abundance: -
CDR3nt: TGTGCCAGCAGCTTACTATGGTTTTCCTACGAGCAGTACTTC
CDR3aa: CASSLLWFSYEQYF

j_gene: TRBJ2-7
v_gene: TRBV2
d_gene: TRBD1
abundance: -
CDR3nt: TGTGCCAGCACCAAAACCGGGACAGGGTCCCACGAGCAGTACTTC
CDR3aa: CASTKTGTGSHEQYF

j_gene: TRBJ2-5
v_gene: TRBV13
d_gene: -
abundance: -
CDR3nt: TGTGCCAGCAGCTTACGTAGAGAGACCCAGTACTTC
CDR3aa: CASSLRRETQYF

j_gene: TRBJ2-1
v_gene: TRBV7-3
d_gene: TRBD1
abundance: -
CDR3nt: TGTGCCAGCGCCTGGACAGGGGATCTCTCCTACAATGAGCAGTTCTTC
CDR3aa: CASAWTGDLSYNEQFF

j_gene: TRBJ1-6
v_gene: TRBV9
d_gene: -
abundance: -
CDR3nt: TGTGCCAGCAGCATCCAGGGTAAAAATTCACCCCTCCACTTT
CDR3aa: CASSIQGKNSPLHF

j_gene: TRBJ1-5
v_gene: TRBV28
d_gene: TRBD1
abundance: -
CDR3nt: TGTGCCAGCAGGGCAGGGGGCTCTCCGAGGAATCAGCCCCAGCATTTT
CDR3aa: CASRAGGSPRNQPQHF

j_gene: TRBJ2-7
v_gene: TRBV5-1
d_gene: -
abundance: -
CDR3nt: TGCGCCAGCAGCTTCCAGGCGAGCTCCTACGAGCAGTACTTC
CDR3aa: CASSFQASSYEQYF

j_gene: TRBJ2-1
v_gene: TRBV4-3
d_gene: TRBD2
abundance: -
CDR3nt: TGCGCCAGCAGCCAAGAGACCGGACTAGCGGGATACAATGAGCAGTTCTTC
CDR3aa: CASSQETGLAGYNEQFF

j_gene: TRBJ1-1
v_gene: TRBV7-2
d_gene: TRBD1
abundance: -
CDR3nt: TGTGCCAGCAGCTTAGATCCAGGGGGCACTGAAGCTTTCTTT
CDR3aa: CASSLDPGGTEAFF